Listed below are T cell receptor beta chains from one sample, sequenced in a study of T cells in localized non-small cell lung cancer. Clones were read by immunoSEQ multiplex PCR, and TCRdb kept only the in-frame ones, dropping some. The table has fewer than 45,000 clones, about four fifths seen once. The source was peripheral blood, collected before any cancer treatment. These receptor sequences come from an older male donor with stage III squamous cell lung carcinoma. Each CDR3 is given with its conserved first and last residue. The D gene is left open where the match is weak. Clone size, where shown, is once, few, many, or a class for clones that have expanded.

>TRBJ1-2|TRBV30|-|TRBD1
TGTGCCTGGAGTCTGGGACAGGACGTCGGGGGCTACACCTTC
CAWSLGQDVGGYTF
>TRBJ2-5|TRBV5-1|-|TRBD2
TGCGCCAGCACCCCGGGACTAGCGGGGAGGGAGACCCAGTACTTC
CASTPGLAGRETQYF
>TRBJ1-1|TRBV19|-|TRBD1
TGTGCCAGTAGTGCGGGACAGGGAAAGAGCACTGAAGCTTTCTTT
CASSAGQGKSTEAFF
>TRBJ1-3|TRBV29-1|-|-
TGCAGCTTCCGGGGAGGAAACACCATATATTTT
CSFRGGNTIYF
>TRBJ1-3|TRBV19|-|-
TGTGCCAGTAGTATCGGGGGAGCCGGAAACACCATATATTTT
CASSIGGAGNTIYF
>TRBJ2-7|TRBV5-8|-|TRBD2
TGTGCCAGCAGCTTGGGAGGTTCTAGCGGGGGGGCCCACGAGCAGTACTTC
CASSLGGSSGGAHEQYF
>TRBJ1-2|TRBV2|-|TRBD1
TGTGCCAGCAGGGAAGACAGGGAAGAAGGCTACACCTTC
CASREDREEGYTF
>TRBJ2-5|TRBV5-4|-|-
TGTGCCAGCAGGGAGACAATTCAAGAGACCCAGTACTTC
CASRETIQETQYF
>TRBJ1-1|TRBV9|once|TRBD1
TGTGCCAGCAGCGTCGCCGGGACAGACACTGAAGCTTTCTTT
CASSVAGTDTEAFF
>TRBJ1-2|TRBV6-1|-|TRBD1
TGTGCCAGCACCCTTGAAGGGGGCGTCTCTGGCTACACCTTC
CASTLEGGVSGYTF
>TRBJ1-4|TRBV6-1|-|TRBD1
TGTGCCAGCAGGTTTTTGACAGGGGGATCTGAAAAACTGTTTTTT
CASRFLTGGSEKLFF
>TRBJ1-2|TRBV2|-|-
TGTGCCAGCTCTACCGGGATCAGAACTGGCTACACCTTC
CASSTGIRTGYTF
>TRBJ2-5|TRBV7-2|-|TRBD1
TGTGCCAGCAGCGGGACAGGGTCGAAGACCCAGTACTTC
CASSGTGSKTQYF
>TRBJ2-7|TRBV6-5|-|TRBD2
TGTGCCAGCAGTAGGTCAGCGGGGGCCTACGAGCAGTACTTC
CASSRSAGAYEQYF
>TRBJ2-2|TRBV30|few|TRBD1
TGTGCCTGGGGGACAGGGCTCAACGGGGAGCTGTTTTTT
CAWGTGLNGELFF
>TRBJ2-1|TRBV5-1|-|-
TGCGCCAGCAGCTTCTTAGGGGGGAACAATGAGCAGTTCTTC
CASSFLGGNNEQFF
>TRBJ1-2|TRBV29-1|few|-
TGCAGCGTGGAATCCAGACAGAGATATGGCTACACCTTC
CSVESRQRYGYTF
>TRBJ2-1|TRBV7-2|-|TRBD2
TGTGCCAGCAGCTTAGGGCTAGCGGGAGGTCGGCGGTTCTTC
CASSLGLAGGRRFF
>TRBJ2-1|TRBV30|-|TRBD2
TGTGCCTGGAGTTTAGCGGGAGGGCAGTTCTTC
CAWSLAGGQFF
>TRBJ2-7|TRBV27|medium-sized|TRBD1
TGTGCCAGCAGTCTCGGACAGGGGGCAAGGGAGCAGTACTTC
CASSLGQGAREQYF
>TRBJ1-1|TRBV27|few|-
TGTGCCAGCAGTTTCGAGGGGCCCCCGAACACTGAAGCTTTCTTT
CASSFEGPPNTEAFF
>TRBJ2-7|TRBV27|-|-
TGTGCCAGCAGTCCTCGGGACGGGCGATCCTACGAGCAGTACTTC
CASSPRDGRSYEQYF
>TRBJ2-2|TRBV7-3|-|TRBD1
TGTGCCAGTGCCAGGGGGCTTGTCGGGGAGCTGTTTTTT
CASARGLVGELFF
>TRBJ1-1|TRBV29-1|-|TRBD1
TGCAGCGCCGCGGGCGGGACAGGGAACACTGAAGCTTTCTTT
CSAAGGTGNTEAFF
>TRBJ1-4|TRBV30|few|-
TGTGCCTGGACGCAGGGCCTTAATGAAAAACTGTTTTTT
CAWTQGLNEKLFF
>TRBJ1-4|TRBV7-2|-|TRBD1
TGTGCCAGCAGGGGAAGGACGGGACAGGCTAATGAAAAACTGTTTTTT
CASRGRTGQANEKLFF
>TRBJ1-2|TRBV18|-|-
TGTGCCAGCTCATCAGGAATTCAGAACTATGGCTACACCTTC
CASSSGIQNYGYTF
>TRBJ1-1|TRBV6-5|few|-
TGTGCCAGCAGTTACAGGGTAGGGACTGAAGCTTTCTTT
CASSYRVGTEAFF
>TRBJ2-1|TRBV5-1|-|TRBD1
TGCGCCAGCAGCACCAGGACAGGGAGCAATGAGCAGTTCTTC
CASSTRTGSNEQFF
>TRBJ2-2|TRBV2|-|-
TGTGCCAGCAGTGCGTACCGGGACGTCGGGGAGCTGTTTTTT
CASSAYRDVGELFF
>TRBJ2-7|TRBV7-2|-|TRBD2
TGTGCCAGCAGCCAAAAGAGCGGGACCTCCTACGAGCAGTACTTC
CASSQKSGTSYEQYF
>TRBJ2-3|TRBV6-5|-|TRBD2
TGTGCCAGCAAATCTAGCGGGGGGAACACAGATACGCAGTATTTT
CASKSSGGNTDTQYF
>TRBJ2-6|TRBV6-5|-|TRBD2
TGTGCCAGCAGTGGGGGGGCTGGGGCCAACGTCCTGACTTTC
CASSGGAGANVLTF
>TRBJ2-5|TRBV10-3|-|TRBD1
TGTGCCATCAGTGAAGGGACAGGGATGGAGACCCAGTACTTC
CAISEGTGMETQYF
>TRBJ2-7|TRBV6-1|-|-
TGTGCCAGCAGTTCGTGGGACAACTCCTACGAGCAGTACTTC
CASSSWDNSYEQYF
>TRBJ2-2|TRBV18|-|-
TGTGCCAGCTCACCAATAAACACCGGGGAGCTGTTTTTT
CASSPINTGELFF
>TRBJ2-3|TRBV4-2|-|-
TGTGCCAGCAGCCAAGAAGGAGATACGCAGTATTTT
CASSQEGDTQYF
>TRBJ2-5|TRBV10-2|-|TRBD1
TGCGCCAGCAGTCCGGACAGGGAAATCCTGTACTTC
CASSPDREILYF
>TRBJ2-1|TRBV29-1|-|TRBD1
TGCAGCGTTGCCATGACAGGGAGCTCCTACAATGAGCAGTTCTTC
CSVAMTGSSYNEQFF
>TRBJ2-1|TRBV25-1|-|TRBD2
TGTGCCACCCACCTTAGCGGGAGGGCCCACAATGAGCAGTTCTTC
CATHLSGRAHNEQFF
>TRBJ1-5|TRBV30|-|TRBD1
TGTGCCTGGGGACAGGGTCGGCGCAATCAGCCCCAGCATTTT
CAWGQGRRNQPQHF
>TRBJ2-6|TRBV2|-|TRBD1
TGTGCCAGCAGTGACGACAGGGGAGGTCCTGGGGCCAACGTCCTGACTTTC
CASSDDRGGPGANVLTF
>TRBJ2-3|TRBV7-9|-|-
TGTGCCAGCGCGGGGTATCTGTCCACAGATACGCAGTATTTT
CASAGYLSTDTQYF
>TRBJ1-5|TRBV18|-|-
TGTGCCAGCTCAAATACAGGGCTGGACCAGCCCCAGCATTTT
CASSNTGLDQPQHF
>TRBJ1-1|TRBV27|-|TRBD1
TGTGCCAGCAGACACAACACAGGGGAAACTGAAGCTTTCTTT
CASRHNTGETEAFF
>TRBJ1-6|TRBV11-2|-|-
TGTGCCAGCACCCAGGGCTCCTATAATTCACCCCTCCACTTT
CASTQGSYNSPLHF
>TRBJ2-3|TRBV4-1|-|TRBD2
TGCGCCAGCAGCCAAGACCAGCGGGGGGGCAGAGATACGCAGTATTTT
CASSQDQRGGRDTQYF
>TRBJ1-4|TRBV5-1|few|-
TGCGCCAGCGGCTTCCGGGGGGACTCTAATGAAAAACTGTTTTTT
CASGFRGDSNEKLFF
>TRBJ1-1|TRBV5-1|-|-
TGCGCCAGCAGCTTGGGGGGTGGCACTGAAGCTTTCTTT
CASSLGGGTEAFF
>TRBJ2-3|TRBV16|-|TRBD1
TGTGCCAGCAGCCAAGTAGGCAGGGGGCGCGCAGATACGCAGTATTTT
CASSQVGRGRADTQYF
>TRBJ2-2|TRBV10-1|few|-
TGCGCCAGCAGTGAGAGGAGCACCGGGGAGCTGTTTTTT
CASSERSTGELFF
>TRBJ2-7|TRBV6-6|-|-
TGTGCCAGCAGTTCCTCGACTAGTTCCAACGAGCAGTACTTC
CASSSSTSSNEQYF
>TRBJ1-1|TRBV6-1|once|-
TGTGCCAGCACCCCGTCCGGGGGCACTGAAGCTTTCTTT
CASTPSGGTEAFF
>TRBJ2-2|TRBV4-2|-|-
TGTGCCAGCAGCCAAGAGTTGGCAGGAGGCGGGGAGCTGTTTTTT
CASSQELAGGGELFF